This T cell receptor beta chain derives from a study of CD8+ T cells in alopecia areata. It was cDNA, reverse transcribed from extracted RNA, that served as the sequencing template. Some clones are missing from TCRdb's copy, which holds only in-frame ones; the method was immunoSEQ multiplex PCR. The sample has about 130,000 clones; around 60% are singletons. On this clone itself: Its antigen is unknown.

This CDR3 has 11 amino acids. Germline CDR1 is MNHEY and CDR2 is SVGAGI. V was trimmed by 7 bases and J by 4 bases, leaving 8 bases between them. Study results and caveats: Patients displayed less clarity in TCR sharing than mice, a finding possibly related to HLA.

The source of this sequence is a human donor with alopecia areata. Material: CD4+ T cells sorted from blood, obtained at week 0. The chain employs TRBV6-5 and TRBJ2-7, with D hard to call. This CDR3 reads CASTSKYEQYF. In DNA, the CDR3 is TGTGCCAGCACCTCGAAGTACGAGCAGTACTTC.